A single sample is the source of the 8 T cell receptor beta chains below, sequenced in a study of T cells after yellow fever vaccination. TCRdb recomputed calls from the 5' RACE reads with MiXCR, one row per CDR3 protein. The sample includes 150,000 to 200,000 distinct CDR3 sequences, about 6% seen only once; the top ten take 2.9%. This material consisted of CD4+ T cells sorted from PBMCs, taken on the day of the first yellow fever vaccination. Every receptor here comes from a man between 18 and 35 years old who received the YFV17D yellow fever vaccine.

This rearrangement joins TRBV12-3 or TRBV12-4 to TRBJ2-3; D is undetermined. Trimming stripped 6 bases from V and 0 bases from J, with 16 bases between. This CDR3 region has 16 residues. The DNA of the CDR3 is TGTGCCAGCAGCCCCCCCGTCAGCACTAGCACAGATACGCAGTATTTT. It codes for CASSPPVSTSTDTQYF.

At least ten counts were recorded for this clonotype. The chain employs TRBV18 and TRBJ2-7; a possible D gene is TRBD1 (5 bases). V dropped 1 base and J dropped 0 bases, with 7 bases sitting between them. The V gene's germline CDR1 is KGHSH and CDR2 LQKENI. The CDR3 consists of 14 residues. The CDR3 nucleotides read TGTGCCAGCTCACCACAAGGGGTCTCCTACGAGCAGTACTTC. Translating it yields CASSPQGVSYEQYF.

The chain couples TRBV7-3 to TRBJ2-5; the match to TRBD1 covers 10 bases. The CDR3 spans 15 residues. J gave up 4 bases and V 4 bases, and 6 bases lay outside the gene matches. Germline CDR1 reads SGHTA; CDR2 reads FQGTGA. In nucleotides, the CDR3 is TGTGCCAGCAGCTCGAGACAGGGGGCACGAGAGACCCAGTACTTC. It codes for CASSSRQGARETQYF.

This clonotype was seen at least ten times. The V call is TRBV2, the J call TRBJ2-1, with 9 nucleotides matching TRBD1. The CDR3 has 14 residues. CDR1 SNHLY and CDR2 FYNNEI come from the germline V gene. The junction had 8 bases not matched to a gene; V was cut back by 6 bases and J by 8 bases. CDR3 sequence: CASRVTGGSDEQFF. Here the CDR3 DNA reads TGTGCCAGCAGGGTTACAGGGGGCAGCGATGAGCAGTTCTTC.

Ten or more counts support this clonotype. The chain recombines TRBV4-2 with TRBJ2-3; 7 bases are shared with TRBD1. Germline CDR1 LGHNA, CDR2 YNFKEQ. The CDR3 is 14 amino acids. J gave up 2 bases and V 5 bases, and 4 bases lay outside the gene matches. The chain's CDR3 is CASSDRVPTDTQYF. The CDR3 bases are TGTGCCAGCAGCGACAGGGTTCCCACAGATACGCAGTATTTT.

This clonotype was observed at least ten times. The V gene is TRBV6-2 or TRBV6-3, the J gene TRBJ2-2; perhaps TRBD1 as D (5 bases). The CDR3 is 13 amino acids. The V end was cut by 7 bases, the J end by 4 bases, with 10 bases between. Germline CDR1 and CDR2: MNHEY and SVGEGT. DNA of the CDR3: TGTGCCAGCACCAGGGATCGCACCGGGGAGCTGTTTTTT. Its translation is CASTRDRTGELFF.

This clonotype was seen many times. The chain is built from TRBV10-2 and TRBJ1-2; no reliable D call. CDR1 is WSHSY and CDR2 is SAAADI in the germline V gene. The V end was cut by 6 bases, the J end by 3 bases, with 8 bases between. This CDR3 region has 12 residues. The CDR3 protein is CASRRDDYGYTF. In DNA form, the CDR3 reads TGCGCCAGCAGGCGGGATGACTATGGCTACACCTTC.

This clonotype occurred many times. The rearrangement uses TRBV4-3 and TRBJ1-1; tentatively, D is TRBD1 (6 bases). CDR1 and CDR2 (germline): LGHNA, YSLEER. The CDR3 sequence is 14 residues long. V was shortened by 2 bases and J by 2 bases, with 9 bases between the two germline ends. For the CDR3, the DNA is TGCGCCAGCAGCCAACTGGACAGAAACACTGAAGCTTTCTTT. As protein: CASSQLDRNTEAFF.